This TCR beta chain was sequenced for a study of blood T cell repertoires in COVID-19 (dated by TCRdb to the early 2020s). Some background on the complete study: Samples covering the acute and convalescent phases of COVID-19 were provided by collaborators in the United States, Italy and Spain. The repertoires were released in a freely available public database meant as a resource for research on the immune response to SARS-CoV-2. Samples came from the ongoing ImmuneRACE study (first 160 participants) plus 1,254 subjects from 6 global collaborators. The dataset comprised deeply sampled blood TCRbeta repertoires from subjects exposed to, actively infected with, or recovered from COVID-19. HLA class I and class II types, where available, came from metadata supplied by the sample provider rather than from assay-based typing. Sample metadata almost always included a de-identified subject ID, COVID-19 status, age in years and sex. The material from the prospective study consisted of cDNA or gDNA derived from T cells, B-cell-depleted T cells, or PBMCs. Broader findings and caveats from the paper: Clinical and demographic metadata were provided uncurated, with the amount varying by source and participant.

TCRbeta CDR3 regions were amplified from genomic DNA by means of the immunoSEQ Assay, a bias-controlled multiplex PCR. The published analysis was carried out like this. The number of nucleated cells in each sample was estimated from the amplification of reference gene primers within the assay. To quantify the absolute abundance of each unique TCRbeta CDR3 rearrangement, sequence reads were collapsed and filtered. Productive Simpson clonality was computed per sample as the square root of Simpson's diversity index over productive rearrangements. TCRdb took this table from immuneACCESS and kept in-frame rearrangements with V and J called. Such tables lack part of the clones; where checked against another copy, unresolved V genes explain under half of the gap, and the rest is unexplained. That table is the source of V, J and clone size, and D and trimming were worked out from the DNA. Present in this sample are 250,000 to 300,000 clones, less than 85% of which were seen just once. The ten largest clones add up to roughly 4.6% of the sample.

To note about this clone: Its cognate antigen has yet to be identified. One base away there is no much larger clone; base qualities are not given.

The CDR3 contains 19 residues, cysteine and phenylalanine counted. Only the CDR3 region is kept as DNA, spanning 57 bases read in frame from base 1. Samples from volunteer blood donors who had recovered from COVID-19 were contributed by a second Seattle source. Collaborating institutions collected whole blood in K2EDTA tubes following their own protocols. For TCRbeta analysis, collaborators shipped samples as frozen whole blood, isolated PBMCs, or DNA extracted from either of those sample types. The TCR comes from a man aged 55 to 70 who had recovered from COVID-19. The chain links TRBV1 with TRBJ1-3; the listed D gene, TRBD1, was not tested against the DNA. TRBV1 is listed as a pseudogene. The sample was peripheral blood. For the CDR3, the sequence is CTSSPSRDRRNNSGNTIYF. The nucleotide sequence reads as follows: TGCACCAGCAGCCCCTCACGAGACAGGCGAAACAACTCTGGAAACACCATATATTTT.